This T cell receptor (beta chain) derives from a study of human T cells and chemical hapten exposure. Study as a whole: Patients were given diphenylcyclopropenone on the scalp weekly across the approximately 26-week study. Patch tests applied 0.01% DPC to the upper back, read at 6 days. Findings of the study overall: No alteration of TCRs above 1 in 1000 frequency was seen with DPC sensitization. In the PT1 data, expanded TCR counts showed a positive correlation with patch test score.

Time point given: patch test 1, 2 weeks after DPC sensitization. Treatment specified: therapeutic diphenylcyclopropenone sensitization with weekly scalp DPC. TCRdb itself ran the RACE reads through MiXCR, one entry per CDR3 protein. This table holds more than 150,000 distinct CDR3 sequences, about 14% found once. In the case of this clonotype: Antigen: not known.

CDR1 is SQVTM and CDR2 is ANQGSEA in the germline V gene. Trimming shortened V by 4 bases and J by 1 base, and 7 bases separated the two germline ends. The CDR3 contains 13 residues. Sample: whole blood, taken in connection with sensitization to the hapten diphenylcyclopropenone (DPC). This clonotype originated in a woman aged 30 to 39 with alopecia areata. Some clones in this sample may be carry-over from other donors' samples. J is TRBJ2-2 and V is TRBV29-1; no clear D. The CDR3 coding sequence is TGCAGCGTTGTAAGGGAGAACACCGGGGAGCTGTTTTTT. It encodes CSVVRENTGELFF.